This is a list of T cell receptor beta chains from one sample in a study of blood T cells in healthy people across ages. TCRdb reprocessed the 5' RACE reads with MiXCR, giving one entry per CDR3 protein. The profile shows about 830,000 distinct CDR3 sequences, roughly 60% of them singletons. Sequencing input: blood. The receptors were sampled from a man between 25 and 39 years old in good health. Each CDR3 is given with its conserved first and last residue. Fields, in order: J gene, D gene, clone size, V gene, CDR3 protein, CDR3 DNA. A D gene is named only where the DNA matches it firmly. Expanded clones are given a class, and other clones once, few, many or no size at all.

TRBJ2-3,-,few,TRBV20-1,CSAAGEGTDTQYF,TGCAGTGCGGCGGGCGAGGGCACAGATACGCAGTATTTT
TRBJ2-7,-,-,TRBV27,CASSWGPTSDEQYF,TGTGCCAGCAGTTGGGGGCCTACGTCGGACGAGCAGTACTTC
TRBJ2-7,TRBD1,-,TRBV20-1,CSAKGASSYEQYF,TGCAGTGCAAAGGGGGCGAGCTCCTACGAGCAGTACTTC
TRBJ2-7,-,-,TRBV6-2/TRBV6-3,CASSKTVFRDYEQYF,TGTGCCAGCAGCAAGACAGTGTTTAGGGACTACGAGCAGTACTTC
TRBJ1-1,-,-,TRBV4-1,CASSQDGGRSEAFF,TGCGCCAGCAGCCAAGACGGGGGAAGGTCGGAGGCTTTCTTT
TRBJ2-1,-,few,TRBV29-1,CSVASYNEQFF,TGCAGCGTTGCCAGCTACAATGAGCAGTTCTTC
TRBJ2-1,-,-,TRBV9,CASSPRGYEQFF,TGTGCCAGCAGCCCTAGGGGCTATGAGCAGTTCTTC
TRBJ1-5,-,few,TRBV7-2,CASSPPGGRNQPQHF,TGTGCCAGCAGCCCCCCCGGGGGTAGAAATCAGCCCCAGCATTTT
TRBJ2-6,-,-,TRBV7-9,CASRDNSGANVLTF,TGTGCCAGCCGAGACAACTCTGGGGCCAACGTCCTGACTTTC
TRBJ2-7,-,-,TRBV6-2/TRBV6-3,CASSSIGTLYEQYF,TGTGCCAGCAGTTCCATCGGGACACTCTACGAGCAGTACTTC
TRBJ2-5,TRBD2,-,TRBV20-1,CSAIPGLAGETQYF,TGCAGTGCGATCCCGGGACTAGCGGGAGAGACCCAGTACTTC
TRBJ2-5,TRBD1,-,TRBV5-6,CASSLAGTGEGETQYF,TGTGCCAGCAGCCTGGCCGGGACAGGAGAAGGAGAGACCCAGTACTTC
TRBJ2-4,-,-,TRBV6-5,CASSYGGTKNIQYF,TGTGCCAGCAGTTACGGGGGTACCAAAAACATTCAGTACTTC
TRBJ1-1,-,-,TRBV7-2,CASSVGERTEAFF,TGTGCCAGCAGCGTAGGGGAACGAACTGAAGCTTTCTTT
TRBJ2-1,-,once,TRBV7-2,CASSTTISPMTEQFF,TGTGCCAGCAGCACGACCATCTCGCCAATGACTGAGCAGTTCTTC
TRBJ1-1,-,-,TRBV6-5,CASSPGFRGTEAFF,TGTGCCAGCAGTCCCGGATTCCGGGGGACTGAAGCTTTCTTT